What follows describes a single T cell receptor beta chain. Its target is unknown. This record belongs to a study of Tregs in tolerant kidney transplant recipients. Study-level results: Findings come from small patient numbers and require larger validation.

The repertoire was sequenced with immunoSEQ multiplex PCR; TCRdb's copy has only in-frame clones and lacks some. The repertoire holds fewer than 150,000 clones, about 90% seen once, with roughly 0.63% in the top ten. V shed 5 bases, J shed 8 bases, and the junction held 8 bases outside the gene matches. Germline V CDR1 and CDR2: SGHRS, YFSETQ. This CDR3 comprises 14 residues. This sequence joins TRBV5-1 and TRBJ1-4, with 8 bases aligning to TRBD1. This clonotype originated in a human donor in good health. The sequencing sample was made of CD4+ T cells from blood. The CDR3 region has the DNA TGCGCCAGCAGTTCGGGGACAGGTCCCGAAAAACTGTTTTTT. Residues: CASSSGTGPEKLFF.